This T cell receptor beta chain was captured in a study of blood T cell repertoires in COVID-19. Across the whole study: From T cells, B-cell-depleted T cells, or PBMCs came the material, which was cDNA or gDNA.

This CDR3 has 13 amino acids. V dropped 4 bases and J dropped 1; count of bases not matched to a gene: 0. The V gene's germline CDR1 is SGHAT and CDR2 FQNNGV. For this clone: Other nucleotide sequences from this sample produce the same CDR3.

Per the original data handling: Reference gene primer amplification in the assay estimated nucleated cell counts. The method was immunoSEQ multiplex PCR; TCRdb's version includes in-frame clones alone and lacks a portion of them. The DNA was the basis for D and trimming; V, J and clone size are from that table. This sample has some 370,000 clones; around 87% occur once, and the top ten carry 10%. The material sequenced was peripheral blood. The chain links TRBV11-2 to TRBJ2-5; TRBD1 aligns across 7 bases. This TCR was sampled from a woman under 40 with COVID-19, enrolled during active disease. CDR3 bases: TGTGCCAGCAGCTGGGACAGCCAAGAGACCCAGTACTTC. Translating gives CASSWDSQETQYF.